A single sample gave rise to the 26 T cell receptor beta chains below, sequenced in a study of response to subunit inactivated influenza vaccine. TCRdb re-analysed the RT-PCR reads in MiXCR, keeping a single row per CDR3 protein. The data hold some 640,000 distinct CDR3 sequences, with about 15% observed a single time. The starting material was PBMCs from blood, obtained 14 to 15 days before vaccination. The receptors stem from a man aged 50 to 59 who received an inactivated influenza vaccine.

In DNA form, the CDR3 reads TGTGCCACGGGACTAGCGGGATCTGGTGAGCAGTACTTC. Protein: CATGLAGSGEQYF. The gene calls are TRBV7-9 and TRBJ2-7, with 13 bases aligning to TRBD2. V dropped 10 bases and J dropped 7; count of bases not matched to a gene: 7. CDR1 SEHNR and CDR2 FQNEAQ come from the germline V gene (reference sequence). The CDR3 is made up of 13 amino acids.

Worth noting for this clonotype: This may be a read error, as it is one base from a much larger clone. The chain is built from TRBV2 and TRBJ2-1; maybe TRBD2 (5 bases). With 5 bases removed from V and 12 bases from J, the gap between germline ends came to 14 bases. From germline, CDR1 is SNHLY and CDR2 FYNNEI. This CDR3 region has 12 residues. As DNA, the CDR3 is TGTGCCAGCAGTTTCCGCCGGGATGTGCAGTTCTTC. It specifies CASSFRRDVQFF.

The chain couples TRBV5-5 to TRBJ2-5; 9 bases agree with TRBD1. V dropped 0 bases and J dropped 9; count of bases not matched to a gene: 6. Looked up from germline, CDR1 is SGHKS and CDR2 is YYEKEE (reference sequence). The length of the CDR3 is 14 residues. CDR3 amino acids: CASSLDRGPLPQYF. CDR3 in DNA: TGTGCCAGCAGCTTGGACAGGGGGCCCCTTCCCCAGTACTTC.

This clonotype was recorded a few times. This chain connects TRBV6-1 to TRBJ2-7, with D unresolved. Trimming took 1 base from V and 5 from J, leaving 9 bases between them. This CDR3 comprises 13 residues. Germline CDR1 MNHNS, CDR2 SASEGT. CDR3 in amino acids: CASSEEIINEQYF. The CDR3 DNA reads TGTGCCAGCAGTGAAGAGATTATCAACGAGCAGTACTTC.

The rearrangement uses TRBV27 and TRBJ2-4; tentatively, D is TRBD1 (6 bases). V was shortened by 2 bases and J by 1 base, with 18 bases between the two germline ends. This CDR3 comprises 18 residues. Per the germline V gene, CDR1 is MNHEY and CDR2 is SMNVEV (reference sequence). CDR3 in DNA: TGTGCCAGCAGTTTAGGTTGGGGGCAGGGCCCGGCCAAAAACATTCAGTACTTC. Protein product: CASSLGWGQGPAKNIQYF.

CDR3 coding DNA: TGCGCCAGCAGCCGGACAGGGAGAGGCACTACAGATACGCAGTATTTT. The encoded protein is CASSRTGRGTTDTQYF. The chain combines TRBV5-1 with TRBJ2-3; TRBD1 aligns across 8 bases. This CDR3 is built from 16 residues. V trimming: 4 bases; J trimming: 3 bases; junction bases outside the gene matches: 10. Germline values: CDR1 SGHRS, CDR2 YFSETQ.

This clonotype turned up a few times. CDR3 region: CASSRDRGRYSGANVLTF. The CDR3 nucleotides read TGCGCCAGCAGCCGGGACAGGGGACGATACTCTGGGGCCAACGTCCTGACTTTC. The chain joins TRBV5-1 to TRBJ2-6, with 10 bases identical to TRBD1. CDR3 length: 18 amino acids. Germline loops: CDR1 SGHRS, CDR2 YFSETQ. Germline trimming cut 4 bases from V and 0 bases from J; bases unmatched to any gene: 7.

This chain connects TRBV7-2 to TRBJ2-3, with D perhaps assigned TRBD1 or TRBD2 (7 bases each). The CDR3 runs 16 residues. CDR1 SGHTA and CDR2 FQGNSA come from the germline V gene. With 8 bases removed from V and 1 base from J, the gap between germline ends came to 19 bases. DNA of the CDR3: TGTGCCAGCCGGAGGGGGCAGCGGGGTCGCACAGATACGCAGTATTTT. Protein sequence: CASRRGQRGRTDTQYF.

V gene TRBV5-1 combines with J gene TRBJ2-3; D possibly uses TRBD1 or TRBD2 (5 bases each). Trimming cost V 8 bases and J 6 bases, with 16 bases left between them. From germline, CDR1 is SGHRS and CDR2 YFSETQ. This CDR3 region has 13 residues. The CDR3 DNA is TGCGCCAGTACCGGGACCTCTCAGGATACGCAGTATTTT. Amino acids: CASTGTSQDTQYF.

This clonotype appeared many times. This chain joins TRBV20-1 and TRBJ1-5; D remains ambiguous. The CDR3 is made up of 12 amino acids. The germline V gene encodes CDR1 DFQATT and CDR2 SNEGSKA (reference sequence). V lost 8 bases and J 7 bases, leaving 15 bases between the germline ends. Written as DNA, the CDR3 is TGCAGTTCGGACCCCTTAGGGCAGCCCCAGCATTTT. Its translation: CSSDPLGQPQHF.

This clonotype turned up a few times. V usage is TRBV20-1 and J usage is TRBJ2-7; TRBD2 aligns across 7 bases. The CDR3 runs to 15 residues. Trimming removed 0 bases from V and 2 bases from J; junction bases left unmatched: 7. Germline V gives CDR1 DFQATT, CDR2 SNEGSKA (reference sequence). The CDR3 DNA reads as TGCAGTGCTAGAGATCGCCGAGCGGGGCCCTACGAGCAGTACTTC. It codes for CSARDRRAGPYEQYF.

CDR3 coding DNA: TGCGCCAGCAGCCCAGGGGGGGGAACTGGGGCCAACGTCCTGACTTTC. It yields the protein CASSPGGGTGANVLTF. V and J are TRBV4-3 and TRBJ2-6; either TRBD1 or TRBD2 may supply D (7 bases each). V lost 4 bases, J lost 2 bases, and 12 bases lay in between. The V gene's germline CDR1 is LGHNA and CDR2 YSLEER. The CDR3 covers 16 residues.

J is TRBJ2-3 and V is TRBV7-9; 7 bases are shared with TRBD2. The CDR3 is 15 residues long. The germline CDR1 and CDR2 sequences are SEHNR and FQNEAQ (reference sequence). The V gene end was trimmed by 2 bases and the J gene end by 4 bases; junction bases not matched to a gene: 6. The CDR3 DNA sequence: TGTGCCAGCAGCTTAAGTCAGGGAGGGGCAGATACGCAGTATTTT. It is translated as CASSLSQGGADTQYF.

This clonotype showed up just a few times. CDR3 sequence reads: CASRPHNTEAFF. The CDR3 nucleotides are TGTGCCAGCAGGCCACATAACACTGAAGCTTTCTTT. The V gene is TRBV12-3 or TRBV12-4, the J gene TRBJ1-1, with no clear D. The CDR3 contains 12 residues. With 6 bases removed from V and 2 bases from J, the gap between germline ends came to 7 bases.

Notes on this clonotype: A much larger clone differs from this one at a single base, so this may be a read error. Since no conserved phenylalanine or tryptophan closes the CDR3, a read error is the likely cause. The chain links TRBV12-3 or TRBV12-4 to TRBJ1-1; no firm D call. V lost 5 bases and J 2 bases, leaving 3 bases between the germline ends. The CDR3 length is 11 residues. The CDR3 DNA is TGTGCCAGCAGTATCAACACTGAAGCTTTCTTG. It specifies CASSINTEAFL.

The CDR3 here is CSVPLRGFSYEQYF. The DNA for the CDR3 is TGCAGTGTGCCCCTGAGGGGGTTCTCCTACGAGCAGTACTTC. The chain employs TRBV20-1 and TRBJ2-7, with D possibly TRBD1 on 6 matching bases. V was clipped by 7 bases and J by 0 bases, with 16 bases between them. This CDR3 comprises 14 residues. Looked up from germline, CDR1 is DFQATT and CDR2 is SNEGSKA (reference sequence).

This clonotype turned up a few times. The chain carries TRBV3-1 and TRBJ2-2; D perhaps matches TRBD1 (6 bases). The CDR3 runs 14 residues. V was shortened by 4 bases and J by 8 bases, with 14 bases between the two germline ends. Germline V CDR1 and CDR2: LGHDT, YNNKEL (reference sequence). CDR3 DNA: TGTGCCAGCAGCCCTCCCGGACAGTTAGGGGAGCTGTTTTTT. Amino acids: CASSPPGQLGELFF.

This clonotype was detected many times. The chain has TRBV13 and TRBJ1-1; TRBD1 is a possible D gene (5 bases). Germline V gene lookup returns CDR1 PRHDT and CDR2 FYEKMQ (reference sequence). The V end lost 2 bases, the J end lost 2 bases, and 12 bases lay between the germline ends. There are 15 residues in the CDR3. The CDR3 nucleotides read TGTGCCAGCAGCTTACGACGGGGCGATAACACTGAAGCTTTCTTT. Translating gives CASSLRRGDNTEAFF.

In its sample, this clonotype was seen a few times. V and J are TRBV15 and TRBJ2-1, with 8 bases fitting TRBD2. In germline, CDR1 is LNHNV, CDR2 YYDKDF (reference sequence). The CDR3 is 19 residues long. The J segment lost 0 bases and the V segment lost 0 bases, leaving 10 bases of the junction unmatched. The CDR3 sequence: CATSRDGRAGAFSYNEQFF. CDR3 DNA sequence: TGTGCCACCAGCAGAGATGGTAGAGCGGGGGCTTTCTCCTACAATGAGCAGTTCTTC.

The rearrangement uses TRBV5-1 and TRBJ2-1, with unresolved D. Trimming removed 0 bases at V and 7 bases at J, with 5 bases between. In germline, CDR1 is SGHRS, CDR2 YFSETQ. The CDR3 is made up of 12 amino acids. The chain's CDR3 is CASSLVENEQFF. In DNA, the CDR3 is TGCGCCAGCAGCTTGGTCGAGAATGAGCAGTTCTTC.

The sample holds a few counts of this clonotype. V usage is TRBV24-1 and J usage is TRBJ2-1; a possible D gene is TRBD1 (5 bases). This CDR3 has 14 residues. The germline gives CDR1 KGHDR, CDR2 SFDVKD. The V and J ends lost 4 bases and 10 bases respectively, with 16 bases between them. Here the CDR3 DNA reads TGTGCCACCAGTGACCCCAAAATTTCAGGGGAGCAGTTCTTC. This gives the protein CATSDPKISGEQFF.

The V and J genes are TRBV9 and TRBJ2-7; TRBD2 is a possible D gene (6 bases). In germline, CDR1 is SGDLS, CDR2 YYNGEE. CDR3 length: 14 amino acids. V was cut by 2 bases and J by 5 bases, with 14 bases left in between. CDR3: CASSVVPWGDEQYF. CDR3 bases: TGTGCCAGCAGCGTTGTCCCTTGGGGGGACGAGCAGTACTTC. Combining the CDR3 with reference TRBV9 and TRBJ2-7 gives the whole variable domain DSGVTQTPKHLITATGQRVTLRCSPRSGDLSVYWYQQSLDQGLQFLIQYYNGEERAKGNILERFSAQQFPDLHSELNLSSLELGDSALYFCASSVVPWGDEQYFGPGTRLTVT.

Written as DNA, the CDR3 is TGTGCCAGCAGCTTAGGATCTGGGGAAGAGACCCAGTACTTC. It codes for CASSLGSGEETQYF. The chain links TRBV11-3 to TRBJ2-5; D uncertain. CDR3 length: 14 amino acids. Germline CDR1 and CDR2: SGHNT and YENEEA. V was clipped by 1 base and J by 3 bases, with 9 bases between them.

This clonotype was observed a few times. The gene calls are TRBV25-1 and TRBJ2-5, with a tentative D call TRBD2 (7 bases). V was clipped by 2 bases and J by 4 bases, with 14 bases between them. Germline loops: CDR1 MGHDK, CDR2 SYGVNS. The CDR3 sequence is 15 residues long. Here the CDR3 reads CASSEGGAGLETQYF. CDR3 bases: TGTGCCAGCAGTGAAGGGGGGGCAGGGTTAGAGACCCAGTACTTC.

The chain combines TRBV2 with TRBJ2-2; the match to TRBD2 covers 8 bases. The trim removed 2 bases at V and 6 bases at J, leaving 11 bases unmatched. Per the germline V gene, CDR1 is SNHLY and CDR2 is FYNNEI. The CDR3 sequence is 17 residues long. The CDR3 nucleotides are TGTGCCAGCAGTGAACAGGGAGCGGGAGTAGGCGCCGGGGAGCTGTTTTTT. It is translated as CASSEQGAGVGAGELFF.

The CDR3 loop reads CASSHENIQYF. CDR3 DNA sequence: TGTGCCAGCAGCCACGAAAACATTCAGTACTTC. The chain is built from TRBV14 and TRBJ2-4; D gene ambiguous. V lost 3 bases to trimming and J lost 5 bases, with 2 bases between them. In germline, CDR1 is SGHDN, CDR2 FVKESK. The CDR3 length is 11 residues. The full variable domain, its missing parts supplied by reference TRBV14 and TRBJ2-4, is EAGVTQFPSHSVIEKGQTVTLRCDPISGHDNLYWYRRVMGKEIKFLLHFVKESKQDESGMPNNRFLAERTGGTYSTLKVQPAELEDSGVYFCASSHENIQYFGAGTRLSVL.